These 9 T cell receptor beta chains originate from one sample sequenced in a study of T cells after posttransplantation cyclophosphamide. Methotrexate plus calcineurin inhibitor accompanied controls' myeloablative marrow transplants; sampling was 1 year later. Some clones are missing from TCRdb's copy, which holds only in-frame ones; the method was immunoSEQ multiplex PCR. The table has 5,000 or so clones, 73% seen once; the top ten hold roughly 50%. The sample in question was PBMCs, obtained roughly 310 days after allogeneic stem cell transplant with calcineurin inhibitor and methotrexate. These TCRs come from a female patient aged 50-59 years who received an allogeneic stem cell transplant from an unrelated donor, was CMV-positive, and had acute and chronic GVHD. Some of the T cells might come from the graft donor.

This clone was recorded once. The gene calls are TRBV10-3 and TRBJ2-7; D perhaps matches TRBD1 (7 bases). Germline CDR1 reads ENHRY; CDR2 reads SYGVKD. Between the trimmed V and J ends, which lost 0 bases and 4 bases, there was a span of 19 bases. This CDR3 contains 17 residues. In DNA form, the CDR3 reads TGTGCCATCAGTGAGTCGAGAGGTTTAGCAGGGGGGTACGAGCAGTACTTC. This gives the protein CAISESRGLAGGYEQYF.

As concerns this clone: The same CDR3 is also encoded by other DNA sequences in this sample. CDR3 DNA: TGTGCCAGCAGCCGGAGGGGGGGCTCCTATAATTCACCCCTCCACTTT. Translation: CASSRRGGSYNSPLHF. This chain links TRBV7-8 with TRBJ1-6; tentative D call: TRBD1 (6 bases). The CDR3 totals 16 residues. CDR1 is SGHVS, CDR2 FQNEAQ, per germline. Trimming cost V 5 bases and J 0 bases, with 11 bases left between them.

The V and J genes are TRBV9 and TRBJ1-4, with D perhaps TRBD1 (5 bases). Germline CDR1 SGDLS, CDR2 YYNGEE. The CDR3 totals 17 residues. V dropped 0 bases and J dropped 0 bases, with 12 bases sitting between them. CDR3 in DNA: TGTGCCAGCAGCGTAGGGGCAGGGCTTGCAACTAATGAAAAACTGTTTTTT. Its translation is CASSVGAGLATNEKLFF.

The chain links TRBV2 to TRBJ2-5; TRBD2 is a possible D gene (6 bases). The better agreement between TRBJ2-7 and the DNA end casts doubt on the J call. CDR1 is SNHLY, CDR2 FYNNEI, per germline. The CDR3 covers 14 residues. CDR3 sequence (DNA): TGTGCCAGCAGTGTTGCGGGACTCCCTACCGAGCAGTACTTC. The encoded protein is CASSVAGLPTEQYF.

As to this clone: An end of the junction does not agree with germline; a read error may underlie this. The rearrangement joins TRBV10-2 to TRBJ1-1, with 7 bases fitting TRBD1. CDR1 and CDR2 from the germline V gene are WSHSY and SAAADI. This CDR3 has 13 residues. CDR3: CASRLQGSTEAFF. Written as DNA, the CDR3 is TGTGCCAGCAGGTTACAGGGGTCCACTGAAGCTTTCTTT.

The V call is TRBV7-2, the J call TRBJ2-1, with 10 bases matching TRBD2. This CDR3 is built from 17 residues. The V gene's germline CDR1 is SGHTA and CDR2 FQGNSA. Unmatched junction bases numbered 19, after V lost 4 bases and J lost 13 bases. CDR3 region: CASSSLPPGTSATYQFF. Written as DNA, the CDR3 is TGTGCCAGCAGCTCACTTCCCCCCGGGACTAGCGCAACATATCAGTTCTTC.

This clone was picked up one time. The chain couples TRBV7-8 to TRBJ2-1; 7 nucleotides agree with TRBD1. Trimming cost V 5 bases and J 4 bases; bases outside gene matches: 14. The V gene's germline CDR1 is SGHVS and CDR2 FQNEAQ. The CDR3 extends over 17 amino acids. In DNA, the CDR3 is TGTGCCAGCAGCAACCCCGAGAACAGGGGTTTGTACAATGAGCAGTTCTTC. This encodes CASSNPENRGLYNEQFF.

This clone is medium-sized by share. In DNA form, the CDR3 reads TGCGCCAGCAGTCAGACAGCCCAAGGGGACTATGGCTACACCTTC. Amino acid sequence: CASSQTAQGDYGYTF. V gene TRBV4-1 combines with J gene TRBJ1-2, with D tentatively TRBD1 (5 bases). Per germline, CDR1 MGHRA and CDR2 YSYEKL. The CDR3 has 15 residues. With 6 bases removed from V and 3 bases from J, the gap between germline ends came to 17 bases.

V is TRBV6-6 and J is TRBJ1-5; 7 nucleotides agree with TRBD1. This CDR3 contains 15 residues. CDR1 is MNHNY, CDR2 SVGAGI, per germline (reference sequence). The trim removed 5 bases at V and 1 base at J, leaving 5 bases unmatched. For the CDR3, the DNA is TGTGCCAGCAGTGACAGGGTCAGGAGCAATCAGCCCCAGCATTTT. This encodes CASSDRVRSNQPQHF.